These T cell receptor beta chains were read from a single sample in a study of CD8 T cells in Susac syndrome. Each CDR3 protein gets one entry after TCRdb re-called the immunoSEQ multiplex PCR reads with MiXCR. The sample shows 250,000 or so distinct CDR3 sequences, approximately 92% of them seen only once. What was sequenced was CD4+ T cells from PBMCs. Receptor source: a human donor with multiple sclerosis. Both conserved end residues are part of each CDR3. The order of the fields is clone size, V gene, CDR3 protein. Not every row has a clone size; where given, it reads once, few, many or a size class.

>.|TRBV11-2
CASSEQGPYSGNTIYF
>.|TRBV5-1
CASSLARSGVHQETQYF
>.|TRBV30
CAWIGQGARNEKLFF
>.|TRBV25-1
CASRFGQNTEAFF
>.|TRBV5-1
CASSQGVTGELFF
>.|TRBV5-1
CASSRTHAEGEQYF
>.|TRBV3-1
CASSQVKKTDSNEKLFF
>.|TRBV15
CATRRRSNQPQHF
>few|TRBV2
CASRLTSGSADTQYF
>.|TRBV23-1
CASSQSVQGSSYNSPLHF
>once|TRBV18
CASSRDRGPDTEAFF
>.|TRBV2
CASSNGPSGEKLFF
>.|TRBV9
CASSEGAGGNQPQHF
>.|TRBV12-3/TRBV12-4
CASSLALDSYEQYF
>.|TRBV5-1
CASGRLAGGSTDTQYF
>.|TRBV20-1
CSAITGGRNSPLHF
>.|TRBV27
CASSLGLWRGGHNEQFF
>.|TRBV10-3
CAISEGAMVETEAFF
>.|TRBV14
CASSQPGLVGPNEQFF
>.|TRBV6-1
CASRAVRGGGTGELFF
>few|TRBV5-1
CASSMGTAQNQPQHF
>.|TRBV4-1
CASSQAGQAYEQYF
>.|TRBV4-1
CASRRPGGYTEAFF
>.|TRBV7-9
CASSPSLTGMDGYTF
>.|TRBV5-1
CASSFTTSTDTQYF
>.|TRBV5-4
CASSFPGTGDTEAFF
>.|TRBV5-4
CASSLGPRSDTQYF
>.|TRBV12-3/TRBV12-4
CASSPTHRETQYF
>.|TRBV9
CASSVAAPDTIYF
>.|TRBV5-6
CASSFTYRNTIYF
>.|TRBV28
CASSAQGQGAQGYTF
>.|TRBV6-6
CASSYSGGPTDTQYF
>.|TRBV6-1
CASSNSGSYNEQFF
>.|TRBV6-1
CASSEALEGRFYGYTF
>.|TRBV29-1
CSVPGNGGELFF
>.|TRBV15
CATSRDRTGAETQYF
>.|TRBV3-1
CASSLTGVGQFF
>.|TRBV3-1
CASSHSGNTIYF
>.|TRBV30
CAWNRDRGETQYF
>.|TRBV30
CAWSVAENYGYTF
>.|TRBV3-1
CASSQDGPDTQYF
>once|TRBV3-1
CASSQRAGGYEQYF
>once|TRBV18
CASSPPIGLLGELFF
>.|TRBV5-1
CASSLWGGGRTADTQYF
>.|TRBV7-6
CASSPAGSGANVLTF